This T cell receptor (beta chain) was found in a study of blood T cells in healthy people across ages. Study-level results: Donor CMV infection status was unknown, possibly confounding age-related changes in expanded clonotypes. Getting older went along with TCR beta diversity per million T cells dropping roughly linearly. Naive CD4+ cells and diversity were both higher in long-lived donors than in aged donors.

Samples each yielded at least 6 micrograms of total RNA. The CDR3 is made up of 12 amino acids. The V and J ends lost 6 bases and 7 bases respectively, with 12 bases between them. Looked up from germline, CDR1 is MNHEY and CDR2 is SVGEGT. Combining a sample-barcoded 5' primer with a J-beta primer mix, a second PCR ran for roughly 6 to 11 cycles. TCRdb reprocessed the 5' RACE reads with MiXCR, giving one entry per CDR3 protein. The profile covers 1.5 million or so distinct CDR3 sequences, with approximately 38% appearing a single time and approximately 7.9% taken by the ten largest. In regard to this clonotype: Antigen unknown.

The TCR sequence derives from a young woman in good health. The chain employs TRBV6-2 or TRBV6-3 and TRBJ1-2; D is unresolved. Sample: blood. This chain's CDR3 is CASSLAECGYTF. DNA for the CDR3: TGTGCCAGCAGCCTCGCTGAGTGTGGCTACACCTTC.